In this sample, the clone carrying this T cell receptor (beta chain) turned up a few times. The antigen is undetermined. This sample is drawn from a study of identical twins. Study-wide findings and caveats: Twin pairs' shared out-of-frame alpha sequences were enriched in low generation probability.

The V and J ends lost 4 bases and 3 bases, in that order; junction bases with no gene match: 3. CDR1 and CDR2 (germline): SGHRS, YFSETQ. This CDR3 comprises 14 residues. With template switching, a universal primer site was added, and the cDNA carried unique molecular identifiers. In TCRdb, the 5' RACE reads were re-called with MiXCR into one record per CDR3 protein. The sample holds 1.5 million to 2 million distinct CDR3 sequences, less than 40% seen once. The gene calls are TRBV5-1 and TRBJ1-5; TRBD1 agrees at 8 bases. Source material: cord blood. This TCR was sampled from a newborn girl in good health. For the CDR3, the DNA is TGCGCCAGCAGCGAGGGACAGGACAATCAGCCCCAGCATTTT. Its protein is CASSEGQDNQPQHF.